Listed here are 14 T cell receptor beta chains from one sample, sequenced in a study of T-cell memory formation after mild COVID-19. MiXCR was run by TCRdb on the 5' RACE reads, yielding one entry per CDR3 protein. The table lists roughly 220,000 distinct CDR3 sequences, 9.5% of them singletons. The sequenced sample consisted of PBMCs or a T cell subset sorted from them (not recorded which). These receptors originate from a man younger than 30 who had mild COVID-19 (a few samples of this study predate the infection). Cell type and time point are not known.

This clonotype was counted ten times or more. The rearrangement uses TRBV11-2 and TRBJ2-1; D is possibly TRBD1 (5 bases). CDR3 size: 15 residues. V lost 5 bases, J lost 9 bases, and 20 bases lay in between. The germline gives CDR1 SGHAT, CDR2 FQNNGV. CDR3 sequence (DNA): TGTGCCAGCAGCCCGCAGGGTTTTACCAGCAGTGAGCAGTTCTTC. This translates into CASSPQGFTSSEQFF.

This clonotype was observed many times. This chain connects TRBV20-1 to TRBJ2-3; TRBD2 matches 11 bases. CDR3 length: 14 amino acids. Looked up from germline, CDR1 is DFQATT and CDR2 is SNEGSKA (reference sequence). Trimming at V came to 6 bases and at J to 1 base, leaving 3 bases not matched to a gene. The CDR3, as DNA: TGCAGTGCAACGACTAGCGGGGGCACAGATACGCAGTATTTT. Translation: CSATTSGGTDTQYF.

The chain is built from TRBV27 and TRBJ2-7; 8 nucleotides line up with TRBD1. V was clipped by 7 bases and J by 6 bases; unmatched bases: 14. CDR3 length: 15 residues. CDR1 is MNHEY and CDR2 is SMNVEV in the germline V gene (reference sequence). The CDR3 region is CASTDPRQGRPEQYF. The CDR3 region has the DNA TGTGCCAGCACCGACCCAAGACAGGGGAGGCCCGAGCAGTACTTC.

The chain is built from TRBV2 and TRBJ1-4, with D unclear. Between the trimmed V and J ends, which lost 6 bases and 5 bases, there was a span of 13 bases. Germline assignment: CDR1 SNHLY and CDR2 FYNNEI. This CDR3 has 14 residues. This CDR3 reads CASRFGEVNEKLFF. The DNA for the CDR3 is TGTGCCAGCAGATTCGGGGAGGTCAATGAAAAACTGTTTTTT.

This sequence joins TRBV29-1 and TRBJ2-1; TRBD1 matches at 10 bases. Trimming at V came to 1 base and at J to 15 bases, leaving 6 bases not matched to a gene. This CDR3 comprises 12 residues. Germline-derived CDR1 and CDR2 are SQVTM and ANQGSEA. The CDR3 coding sequence is TGCAGCGTTGAAGTGGACAGGGGGAATCCGTTCTTC. Protein product: CSVEVDRGNPFF.

The sample holds a few counts of this clonotype. The V gene is TRBV10-3, the J gene TRBJ2-5; 8 nucleotides match TRBD2. Germline CDR1 is ENHRY and CDR2 is SYGVKD. The CDR3 extends over 15 amino acids. V trimming: 10 bases; J trimming: 5 bases; junction bases outside the gene matches: 15. CDR3 loop: CATTFGGSGEETQYF. The CDR3 nucleotides are TGTGCCACTACCTTTGGTGGTAGCGGGGAGGAGACCCAGTACTTC.

This clonotype was seen repeatedly, ten times or more. A junction end diverges from the germline sequence, so it may reflect a read error. The gene calls are TRBV6-6 and TRBJ2-5, with 9 bases fitting TRBD2. Germline V CDR1 and CDR2: MNHNY, SVGAGI (reference sequence). The CDR3 runs 14 residues. The CDR3, as DNA: TGTGCCAGCAGTTACTCGCTAGCGGGACGCCTGGCGTCCTTC. Translating gives CASSYSLAGRLASF.

This clonotype was counted a few times. This sequence joins TRBV24-1 and TRBJ2-2, with D hard to call. The CDR3 is 14 residues long. The germline V and J ends were trimmed by 6 bases and 3 bases, with 10 bases remaining between them. CDR1 is KGHDR and CDR2 is SFDVKD in the germline V gene. CDR3 sequence: CATSTGRDTGELFF. The CDR3 coding sequence is TGTGCCACCAGTACCGGGCGAGACACCGGGGAGCTGTTTTTT.

This clonotype was counted between two and nine times. This rearrangement joins TRBV11-2 to TRBJ1-2; TRBD1 is a possible D gene (5 bases). The CDR3 runs to 13 residues. V was trimmed by 5 bases and J by 5 bases, leaving 12 bases between them. The germline V gene has CDR1 SGHAT and CDR2 FQNNGV. The DNA for the CDR3 is TGTGCCAGCAGCCCAGACAGTCTTTATGGCTACACCTTC. The encoded protein is CASSPDSLYGYTF.

This clonotype occurred a few times. J is TRBJ2-4 and V is TRBV5-1; 9 bases are shared with TRBD2. The V and J ends lost 2 bases and 5 bases, in that order; junction bases with no gene match: 2. CDR1 is SGHRS, CDR2 YFSETQ, per germline. The CDR3 has 14 amino acids. For the CDR3, the DNA is TGCGCCAGCAGCTTAGCGGGGGGACAAAACATTCAGTACTTC. It encodes CASSLAGGQNIQYF.

This clonotype was counted many times. The chain carries TRBV7-2 and TRBJ2-5; D ambiguous. The germline V gene has CDR1 SGHTA and CDR2 FQGNSA. This CDR3 is 11 amino acids long. Trimming took off 6 bases at V and 5 bases at J, with 7 bases between the two ends. The CDR3 DNA reads as TGTGCCAGCAGGCTGTCGGAGACCCAGTACTTC. Its protein is CASRLSETQYF.

CDR3 DNA: TGTGCCAGCAGCTTTACAGCGGGGGTGCAAGAGACCCAGTACTTC. The encoded protein is CASSFTAGVQETQYF. This sequence joins TRBV7-2 and TRBJ2-5, with 8 bases matching TRBD2. The CDR3 consists of 15 residues. Trimming removed 3 bases from V and 2 bases from J; junction bases left unmatched: 5. Germline V CDR1 and CDR2: SGHTA, FQGNSA.

There are many counts of this clonotype. The chain links TRBV18 to TRBJ2-5; no reliable D call. Germline V gene sequence: CDR1 KGHSH, CDR2 LQKENI. The V end was cut by 1 base, the J end by 2 bases, with 5 bases between. The length of the CDR3 is 13 residues. The DNA of the CDR3 is TGTGCCAGCTCACCACAAGGACAAGAGACCCAGTACTTC. Amino acids: CASSPQGQETQYF. The variable domain in full, completed from reference TRBV18 and TRBJ2-5, reads NAGVMQNPRHLVRRRGQEARLRCSPMKGHSHVYWYRQLPEEGLKFMVYLQKENIIDESGMPKERFSAEFPKEGPSILRIQQVVRGDSAAYFCASSPQGQETQYFGPGTRLLVL.

In this sample, this clonotype turned up many times. The chain recombines TRBV7-8 with TRBJ1-2; D is ambiguous. Germline V gives CDR1 SGHVS, CDR2 FQNEAQ. V gave up 1 base and J gave up 1 base, with 4 bases separating them. The length of the CDR3 is 13 residues. DNA for the CDR3: TGTGCCAGCAGCTTAGGAGATAACTATGGCTACACCTTC. Protein: CASSLGDNYGYTF.